The 23 T cell receptor beta chains below were found in one sample sequenced in a study of T cell responses to AZD1222 COVID-19 vaccine. Produced via immunoSEQ multiplex PCR; TCRdb's table is partial and in-frame only. In the table there are over 85,000 clones, around 85% of which are singletons. The input for sequencing was peripheral blood, taken on day 0 of AZD1222 vaccination. The receptor set was obtained from an adult in good health.

CDR3 sequence: CASSPPREGRTEAFF. The CDR3 DNA reads as TGTGCCAGCAGCCCCCCAAGGGAGGGCCGAACTGAAGCTTTCTTT. This rearrangement joins TRBV28 to TRBJ1-1, with D hard to call. This CDR3 has 15 amino acids. V lost 6 bases to trimming and J lost 5 bases, with 19 bases between them. CDR1 MDHEN and CDR2 SYDVKM come from the germline V gene.

The rearrangement links TRBV6-5 to TRBJ2-1; D gene unclear. Trimming took 6 bases from V and 1 from J, leaving 10 bases between them. Germline V gives CDR1 MNHEY, CDR2 SVGAGI. CDR3 length: 14 residues. CDR3 DNA sequence: TGTGCCAGCAGGGCCATGGGGTCCTACAATGAGCAGTTCTTC. Translated, it gives CASRAMGSYNEQFF.

This clone occurred once. The chain joins TRBV19 to TRBJ1-2; the match to TRBD1 covers 9 bases. The CDR3 contains 15 residues. V gave up 5 bases and J gave up 0 bases; unmatched junction bases: 4. Per germline, CDR1 LNHDA and CDR2 SQIVND (reference sequence). In DNA form, the CDR3 reads TGTGCCAGTAGTTTCCGACAGGGGGCTAACTATGGCTACACCTTC. Protein product: CASSFRQGANYGYTF.

The V gene is TRBV7-3, the J gene TRBJ2-2; D gene uncertain. CDR3 size: 14 residues. The V and J ends lost 1 base and 8 bases respectively, with 11 bases between them. Germline CDR1 SGHTA, CDR2 FQGTGA. The CDR3 reads CASSLRAGRGELFF. In DNA form, the CDR3 reads TGTGCCAGCAGCTTAAGGGCCGGCCGGGGGGAGCTGTTTTTT.

CDR3 amino acids: CASSFGQGRDEQYF. The CDR3, as DNA: TGTGCCAGCAGCTTTGGACAGGGGAGGGACGAGCAGTACTTC. V and J are TRBV6-1 and TRBJ2-7, with 9 bases identical to TRBD1. The CDR3 covers 14 residues. Germline CDR1 is MNHNS and CDR2 is SASEGT. The trim removed 6 bases at V and 5 bases at J, leaving 8 bases unmatched.

This sequence joins TRBV7-2 and TRBJ2-7, with 10 positions matching TRBD2. This CDR3 is 14 amino acids long. V trimming: 8 bases; J trimming: 3 bases; junction bases outside the gene matches: 7. The germline V gene has CDR1 SGHTA and CDR2 FQGNSA. The DNA of the CDR3 is TGTGCCAGCGTTCTAGCGGGAGTGGGCTACGAGCAGTACTTC. Amino acid sequence: CASVLAGVGYEQYF.

This chain uses TRBV28 with TRBJ1-2; D gene ambiguous. Trimming took 3 bases from V and 6 from J, leaving 5 bases between them. The CDR3 contains 11 residues. Germline lookup yields CDR1 MDHEN and CDR2 SYDVKM. CDR3 coding DNA: TGTGCCAGCAGTTTTAGGGATGGCTACACCTTC. Residues: CASSFRDGYTF.

The gene calls are TRBV28 and TRBJ1-5; the D is unclear. This CDR3 is 14 amino acids long. V was shortened by 3 bases and J by 0 bases, with 6 bases between the two germline ends. Per the germline V gene, CDR1 is MDHEN and CDR2 is SYDVKM. The CDR3 region is CASSFLASNQPQHF. The CDR3 DNA sequence: TGTGCCAGCAGTTTCTTGGCTAGCAATCAGCCCCAGCATTTT.

This chain joins TRBV5-5 and TRBJ2-1, with 9 bases identical to TRBD2. CDR1 is SGHKS and CDR2 is YYEKEE in the germline V gene (reference sequence). The CDR3 consists of 16 residues. V gave up 5 bases and J gave up 9 bases; unmatched junction bases: 15. The CDR3: CASSPGLAMTLGEQFF. The CDR3 nucleotides read TGTGCCAGCAGTCCTGGACTAGCGATGACCCTGGGTGAGCAGTTCTTC.

This clone was picked up one time. The chain employs TRBV18 and TRBJ1-4, with no clear D. The CDR3 is 13 residues long. Germline values: CDR1 KGHSH, CDR2 LQKENI. V was trimmed by 1 base and J by 14 bases, leaving 14 bases between them. The CDR3 reads CASSPQDVGWLFF. CDR3 sequence (DNA): TGTGCCAGCTCACCACAAGACGTAGGTTGGCTGTTTTTT.

The J gene is TRBJ2-6, the V gene TRBV28; D is perhaps TRBD1 (6 bases). Per germline, CDR1 MDHEN and CDR2 SYDVKM. The V end lost 6 bases, the J end lost 0 bases, and 18 bases lay between the germline ends. CDR3 length: 18 residues. CDR3 protein: CASSAGPGTPSGANVLTF. In DNA form, the CDR3 reads TGTGCCAGCAGCGCCGGCCCAGGGACACCCTCTGGGGCCAACGTCCTGACTTTC.

This clone has only one observation. V and J are TRBV3-1 (or the pseudogene TRBV3-2) and TRBJ1-4; D call uncertain. Trimming cost V 0 bases and J 4 bases, with 3 bases left between them. This CDR3 has 13 amino acids. Germline V gene data show CDR1 as LGHDT and CDR2 as YNNKEL (reference sequence). The CDR3 is CASSQDRNEKLFF. As DNA, the CDR3 is TGTGCCAGCAGCCAAGATCGTAATGAAAAACTGTTTTTT.

This chain links TRBV11-3 with TRBJ1-3; D unresolved. In germline, CDR1 is SGHNT, CDR2 YENEEA. The length of the CDR3 is 13 residues. The germline V and J ends were trimmed by 2 bases and 4 bases, with 6 bases remaining between them. CDR3 sequence: CASSLTQGNTIYF. The CDR3 DNA is TGTGCCAGCAGCTTAACACAGGGAAACACCATATATTTT.

This clone was detected a few times. The V gene is TRBV5-1, the J gene TRBJ1-2; 9 bases are a match to TRBD1. Per germline, CDR1 SGHRS and CDR2 YFSETQ. Losses at the gene ends were 4 bases for V and 4 bases for J; bases not matched to a gene: 8. The CDR3 totals 15 residues. CDR3 sequence (DNA): TGCGCCAGCAGCATAAACAGGGGGCCGGGCTATGGCTACACCTTC. It is translated as CASSINRGPGYGYTF.

This clone appeared a few times. The chain recombines TRBV12-5 with TRBJ2-7; D is uncertain. Germline-derived CDR1 and CDR2 are LGHNT and FRNRAP. Trimming took off 1 base at V and 5 bases at J, with 9 bases between the two ends. The CDR3 is made up of 13 amino acids. The CDR3 region is CASGLGLDHEQYF. The DNA for the CDR3 is TGTGCTAGTGGTTTGGGCCTGGACCACGAGCAGTACTTC.

J is TRBJ1-5 and V is TRBV6-5; D uncertain. Germline V gene sequence: CDR1 MNHEY, CDR2 SVGAGI. Between the trimmed V and J ends, which lost 8 bases and 3 bases, there was a span of 8 bases. This CDR3 is built from 12 residues. Written as DNA, the CDR3 is TGTGCCAGCGGGCCTTCCAATCAGCCCCAGCATTTT. It encodes CASGPSNQPQHF.

The chain uses TRBV2 and TRBJ1-2; 10 bases are a match to TRBD1. Trimming cost V 11 bases and J 8 bases; bases outside gene matches: 8. The CDR3 consists of 12 residues. Germline V CDR1 and CDR2: SNHLY, FYNNEI. CDR3 coding DNA: TGTGCCGGAAGGACAGGGGGGGGAGGCTACACCTTC. Translating it yields CAGRTGGGGYTF.

The chain recombines TRBV18 with TRBJ2-5, with D perhaps TRBD2 (6 bases). CDR3 length: 14 amino acids. The V gene lost 3 bases and the J gene lost 2 bases, with 10 bases spanning the gap. Germline V gene data show CDR1 as KGHSH and CDR2 as LQKENI. For the CDR3, the DNA is TGTGCCAGCTCACCGACTAGGGGACAAGAGACCCAGTACTTC. Protein: CASSPTRGQETQYF.

The chain uses TRBV6-5 and TRBJ1-5, with TRBD1 matching over 7 bases. The CDR3 totals 15 residues. V dropped 6 bases and J dropped 6; count of bases not matched to a gene: 11. Germline V lookup: CDR1 MNHEY, CDR2 SVGAGI. CDR3: CASSATGVERQPQHF. The DNA for the CDR3 is TGTGCCAGCAGCGCTACAGGGGTTGAACGTCAGCCCCAGCATTTT.

This chain joins TRBV6-5 and TRBJ2-7, with D unclear. CDR1 is MNHEY, CDR2 SVGAGI, per germline. This CDR3 comprises 15 residues. The germline V and J ends were trimmed by 4 bases and 0 bases, with 13 bases remaining between them. The CDR3 loop reads CASSSRLGSSYEQYF. Written as DNA, the CDR3 is TGTGCCAGCAGTTCACGACTGGGATCCTCCTACGAGCAGTACTTC.

The rearrangement links TRBV7-8 to TRBJ2-1; 10 positions match TRBD2. The CDR3 length is 15 residues. The germline CDR1 and CDR2 sequences are SGHVS and FQNEAQ. The ends lost 5 bases at V and 7 bases at J; junction bases unmatched: 8. CDR3: CASSLFVTSGNEQFF. The CDR3 bases are TGTGCCAGCAGCCTATTCGTGACTAGCGGGAATGAGCAGTTCTTC.

This chain joins TRBV5-1 and TRBJ1-2, with 8 bases that match TRBD1. Germline V gene sequence: CDR1 SGHRS, CDR2 YFSETQ. The CDR3 is made up of 12 amino acids. J gave up 9 bases and V 4 bases, and 5 bases lay outside the gene matches. CDR3 bases: TGCGCCAGCAGCCCCGACAGGGGAAGCTACACCTTC. Translating gives CASSPDRGSYTF.

The gene calls are TRBV7-2 and TRBJ1-2; 7 bases map to TRBD1. This CDR3 has 16 residues. Germline assignment: CDR1 SGHTA and CDR2 FQGNSA. Unmatched junction bases numbered 20, after V lost 6 bases and J lost 10 bases. The CDR3 loop reads CASRESTGVQTRDYTF. The CDR3, as DNA: TGTGCCAGCAGGGAGTCAACAGGGGTTCAAACCCGGGACTACACCTTC.